The sequence of this T cell receptor beta chain was determined in a study of T-cell reconstitution after alpha-beta-depleted transplantation in children. Per germline, CDR1 SGHDN and CDR2 FVKESK. V shed 6 bases and J 5 bases; nucleotides not matched to a gene: 12. CDR3 length: 15 residues. A few counts support this clonotype. Unique molecular identifiers were incorporated when the TCRbeta library was constructed. TCRdb recomputed calls from the PCR reads with MiXCR, one row per CDR3 protein. This sample carries 230,000 or so distinct CDR3 sequences, around 12% of them seen once, and the ten largest clones take around 2.8%.

The TCR sequence derives from a human donor who donated a stem cell graft to a child with acute lymphoblastic leukemia. This rearrangement joins TRBV14 to TRBJ2-7; TRBD1 matches at 8 bases. The sequences come from PBMCs from the stem cell graft donor, collected from the stem cell graft. Here the CDR3 DNA reads TGTGCCAGCAGTCCTATCAGGACAGGGAGGAACGAGCAGTACTTC. Protein sequence: CASSPIRTGRNEQYF.